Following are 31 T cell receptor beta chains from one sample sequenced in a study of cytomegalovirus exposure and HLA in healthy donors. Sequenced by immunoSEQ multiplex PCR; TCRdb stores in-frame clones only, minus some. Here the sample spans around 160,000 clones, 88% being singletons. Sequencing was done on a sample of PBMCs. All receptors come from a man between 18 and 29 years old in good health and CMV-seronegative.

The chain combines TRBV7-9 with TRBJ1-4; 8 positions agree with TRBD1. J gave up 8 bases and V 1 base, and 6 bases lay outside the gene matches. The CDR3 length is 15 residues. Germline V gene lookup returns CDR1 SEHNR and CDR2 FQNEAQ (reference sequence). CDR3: CASSLGTGPNEKLFF. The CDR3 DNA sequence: TGTGCCAGCAGCTTAGGGACAGGGCCAAACGAAAAACTGTTTTTT. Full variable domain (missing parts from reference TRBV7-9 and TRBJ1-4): DTGVSQNPRHKITKRGQNVTFRCDPISEHNRLYWYRQTLGQGPEFLTYFQNEAQLEKSRLLSDRFSAERPKGSFSTLEIQRTEQGDSAMYLCASSLGTGPNEKLFFGSGTQLSVL.

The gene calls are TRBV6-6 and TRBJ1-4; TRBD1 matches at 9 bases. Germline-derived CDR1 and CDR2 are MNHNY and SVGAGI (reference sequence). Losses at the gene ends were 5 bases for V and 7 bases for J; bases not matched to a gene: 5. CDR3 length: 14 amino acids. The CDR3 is CASSTQGALEKLFF. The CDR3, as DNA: TGTGCCAGCAGTACACAGGGGGCGCTTGAAAAACTGTTTTTT.

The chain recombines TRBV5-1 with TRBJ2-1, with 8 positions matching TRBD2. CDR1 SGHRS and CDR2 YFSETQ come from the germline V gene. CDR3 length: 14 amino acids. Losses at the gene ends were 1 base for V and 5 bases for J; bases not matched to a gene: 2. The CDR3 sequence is CASSLTSGNNEQFF. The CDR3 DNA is TGCGCCAGCAGCTTGACTAGCGGTAACAATGAGCAGTTCTTC.

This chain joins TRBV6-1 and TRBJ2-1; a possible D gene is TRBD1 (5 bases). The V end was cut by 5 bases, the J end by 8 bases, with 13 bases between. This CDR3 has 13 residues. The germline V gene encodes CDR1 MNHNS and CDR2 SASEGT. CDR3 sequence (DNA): TGTGCCAGCAGTAACTGGGGCAGGGATGAGCAGTTCTTC. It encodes CASSNWGRDEQFF.

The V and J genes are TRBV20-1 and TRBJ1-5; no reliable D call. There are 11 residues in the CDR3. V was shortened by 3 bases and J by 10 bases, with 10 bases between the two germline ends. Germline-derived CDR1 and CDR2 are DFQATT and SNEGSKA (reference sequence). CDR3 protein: CSASPGSPQHF. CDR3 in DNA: TGCAGTGCTAGTCCCGGGAGTCCCCAGCATTTT.

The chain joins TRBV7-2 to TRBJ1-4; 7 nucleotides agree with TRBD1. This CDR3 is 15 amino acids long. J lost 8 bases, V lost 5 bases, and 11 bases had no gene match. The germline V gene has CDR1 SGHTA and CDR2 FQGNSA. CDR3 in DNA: TGTGCCAGCAGCGCCTCCGGGACAGTACGAGAAAAACTGTTTTTT. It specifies CASSASGTVREKLFF.

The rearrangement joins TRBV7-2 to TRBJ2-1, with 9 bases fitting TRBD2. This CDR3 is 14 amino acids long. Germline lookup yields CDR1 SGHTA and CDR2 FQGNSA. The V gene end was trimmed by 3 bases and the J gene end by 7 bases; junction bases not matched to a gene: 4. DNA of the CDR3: TGTGCCAGCAGCTTTAGCGGGAGCTTGAATGAGCAGTTCTTC. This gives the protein CASSFSGSLNEQFF. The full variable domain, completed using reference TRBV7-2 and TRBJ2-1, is GAGVSQSPSNKVTEKGKDVELRCDPISGHTALYWYRQSLGQGLEFLIYFQGNSAPDKSGLPSDRFSAERTGGSVSTLTIQRTQQEDSAVYLCASSFSGSLNEQFFGPGTRLTVL.

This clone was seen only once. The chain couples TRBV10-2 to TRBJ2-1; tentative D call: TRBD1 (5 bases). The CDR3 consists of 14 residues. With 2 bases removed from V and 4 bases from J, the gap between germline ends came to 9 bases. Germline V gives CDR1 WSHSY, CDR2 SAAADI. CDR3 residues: CASSEGAVYNEQFF. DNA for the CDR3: TGCGCCAGCAGTGAGGGGGCGGTTTACAATGAGCAGTTCTTC.

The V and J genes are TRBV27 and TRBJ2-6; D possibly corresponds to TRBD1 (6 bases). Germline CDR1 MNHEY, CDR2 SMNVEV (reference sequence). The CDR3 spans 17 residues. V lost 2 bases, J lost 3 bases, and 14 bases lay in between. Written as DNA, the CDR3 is TGTGCCAGCAGTTTACGAACAGGGAAGGTTGGGGCCAACGTCCTGACTTTC. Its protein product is CASSLRTGKVGANVLTF.

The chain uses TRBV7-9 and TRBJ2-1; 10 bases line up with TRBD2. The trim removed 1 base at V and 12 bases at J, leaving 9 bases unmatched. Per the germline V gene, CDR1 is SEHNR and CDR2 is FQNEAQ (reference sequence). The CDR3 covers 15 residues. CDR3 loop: CASSLGVAGGGRQFF. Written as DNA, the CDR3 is TGTGCCAGCAGCTTAGGGGTAGCGGGAGGCGGACGGCAGTTCTTC.

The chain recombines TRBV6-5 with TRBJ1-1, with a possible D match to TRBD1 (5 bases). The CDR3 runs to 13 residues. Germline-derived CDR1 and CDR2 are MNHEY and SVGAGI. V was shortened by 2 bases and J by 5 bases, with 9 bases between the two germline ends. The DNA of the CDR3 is TGTGCCAGCAGTTACAGGGGCAGGACTGAAGCTTTCTTT. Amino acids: CASSYRGRTEAFF.

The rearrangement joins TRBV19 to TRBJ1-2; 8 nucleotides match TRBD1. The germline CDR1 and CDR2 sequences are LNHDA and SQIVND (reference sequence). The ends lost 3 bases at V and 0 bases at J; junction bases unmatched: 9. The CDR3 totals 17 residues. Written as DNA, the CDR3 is TGTGCCAGTAGTATGCCCCTCGGACAGGGATCTAACTATGGCTACACCTTC. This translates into CASSMPLGQGSNYGYTF.

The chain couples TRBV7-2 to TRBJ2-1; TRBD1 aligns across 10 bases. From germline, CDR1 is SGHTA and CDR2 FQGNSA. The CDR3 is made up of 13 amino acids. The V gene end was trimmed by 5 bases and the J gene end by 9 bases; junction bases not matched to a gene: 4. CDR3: CASSPGQGGEQFF. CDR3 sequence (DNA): TGTGCCAGCAGCCCCGGACAGGGGGGTGAGCAGTTCTTC.

CDR3 nucleotides: TGTGCCAGCAGCATAAGGGGTAATAGCAATCAGCCCCAGCATTTT. Amino acid sequence: CASSIRGNSNQPQHF. The rearrangement joins TRBV28 to TRBJ1-5; weak D call: TRBD1 (5 bases). Trimming left V 6 bases short and J 0 bases short, with 12 bases between. The CDR3 covers 15 residues. Germline-derived CDR1 and CDR2 are MDHEN and SYDVKM.

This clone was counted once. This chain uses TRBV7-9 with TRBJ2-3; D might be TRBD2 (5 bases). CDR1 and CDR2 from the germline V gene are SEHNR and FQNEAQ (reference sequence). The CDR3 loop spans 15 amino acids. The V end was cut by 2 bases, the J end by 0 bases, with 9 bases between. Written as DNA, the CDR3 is TGTGCCAGCAGCTTACTAGCCCCAAGCACAGATACGCAGTATTTT. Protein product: CASSLLAPSTDTQYF.

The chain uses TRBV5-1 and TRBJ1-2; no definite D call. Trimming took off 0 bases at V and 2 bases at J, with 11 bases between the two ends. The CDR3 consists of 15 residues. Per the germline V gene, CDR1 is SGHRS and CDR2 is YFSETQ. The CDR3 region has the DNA TGCGCCAGCAGCTTGGCCGTAGGGAGAAACTATGGCTACACCTTC. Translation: CASSLAVGRNYGYTF.

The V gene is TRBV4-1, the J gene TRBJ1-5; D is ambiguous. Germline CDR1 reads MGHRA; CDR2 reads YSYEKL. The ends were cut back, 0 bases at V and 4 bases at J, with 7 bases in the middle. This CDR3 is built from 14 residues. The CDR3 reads CASSQEQLNQPQHF. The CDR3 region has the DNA TGCGCCAGCAGCCAAGAACAGTTAAATCAGCCCCAGCATTTT.

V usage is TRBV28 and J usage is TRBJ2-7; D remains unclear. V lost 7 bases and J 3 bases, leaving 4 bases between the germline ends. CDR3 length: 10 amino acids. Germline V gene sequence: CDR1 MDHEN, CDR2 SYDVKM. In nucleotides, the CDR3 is TGTGCCAGCACAGGCTACGAGCAGTACTTC. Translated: CASTGYEQYF.

The CDR3 DNA sequence: TGTGCCAGCTCACCACAGTTCAATCGAGCTGAAGCTTTCTTT. It encodes CASSPQFNRAEAFF. The rearrangement links TRBV18 to TRBJ1-1, with D hard to call. The CDR3 runs to 14 residues. Trimming pared 1 base from V and 6 bases from J, leaving 12 bases between. The germline CDR1 and CDR2 sequences are KGHSH and LQKENI.

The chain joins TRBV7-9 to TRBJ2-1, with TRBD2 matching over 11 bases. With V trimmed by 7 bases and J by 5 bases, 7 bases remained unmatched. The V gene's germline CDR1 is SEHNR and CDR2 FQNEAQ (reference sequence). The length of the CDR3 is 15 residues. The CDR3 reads CASTFPGLADNEQFF. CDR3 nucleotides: TGTGCCAGCACCTTTCCGGGACTAGCGGACAATGAGCAGTTCTTC.

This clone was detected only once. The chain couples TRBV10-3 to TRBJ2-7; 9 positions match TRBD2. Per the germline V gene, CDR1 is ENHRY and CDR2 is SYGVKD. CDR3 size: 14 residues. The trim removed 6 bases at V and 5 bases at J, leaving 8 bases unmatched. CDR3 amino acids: CAIRDVAGVNEQYF. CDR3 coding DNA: TGTGCCATCAGGGACGTAGCGGGAGTGAACGAGCAGTACTTC.

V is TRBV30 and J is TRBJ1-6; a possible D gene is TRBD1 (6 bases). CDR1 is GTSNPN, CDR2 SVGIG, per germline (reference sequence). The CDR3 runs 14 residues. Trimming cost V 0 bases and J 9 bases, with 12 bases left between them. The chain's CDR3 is CAWSVSRGGSPLHF. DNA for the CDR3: TGTGCCTGGAGTGTATCGAGGGGGGGTTCACCCCTCCACTTT.

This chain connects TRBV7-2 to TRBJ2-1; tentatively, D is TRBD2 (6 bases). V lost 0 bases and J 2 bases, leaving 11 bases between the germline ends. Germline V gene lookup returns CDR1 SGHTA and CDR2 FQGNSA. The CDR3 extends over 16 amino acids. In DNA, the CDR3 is TGTGCCAGCAGCTTAGCAGGGGCGGGACCCTACAATGAGCAGTTCTTC. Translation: CASSLAGAGPYNEQFF.

The DNA of the CDR3 is TGTGCTAGTGGCCTAGGACATCAGGGAAACACCATATATTTT. This encodes CASGLGHQGNTIYF. The genes are TRBV12-5 and TRBJ1-3; perhaps TRBD1 as D (5 bases). V lost 6 bases and J 4 bases, leaving 13 bases between the germline ends. The CDR3 has 14 residues. Germline V gives CDR1 LGHNT, CDR2 FRNRAP.

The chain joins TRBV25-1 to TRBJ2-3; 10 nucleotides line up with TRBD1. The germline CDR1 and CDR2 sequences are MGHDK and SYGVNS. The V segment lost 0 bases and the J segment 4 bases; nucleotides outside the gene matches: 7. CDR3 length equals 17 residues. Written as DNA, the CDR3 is TGTGCCAGCAGTGAATATATAGGGGACAGGGGTTCAGATACGCAGTATTTT. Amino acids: CASSEYIGDRGSDTQYF.

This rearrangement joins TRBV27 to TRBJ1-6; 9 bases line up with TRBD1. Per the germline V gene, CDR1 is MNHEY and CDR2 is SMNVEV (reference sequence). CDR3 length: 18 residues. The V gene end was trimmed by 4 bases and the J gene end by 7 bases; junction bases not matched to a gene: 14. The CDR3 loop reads CASSSPTIQGAINSPLHF. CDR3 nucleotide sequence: TGTGCCAGCAGTTCCCCTACCATACAGGGGGCGATCAATTCACCCCTCCACTTT.

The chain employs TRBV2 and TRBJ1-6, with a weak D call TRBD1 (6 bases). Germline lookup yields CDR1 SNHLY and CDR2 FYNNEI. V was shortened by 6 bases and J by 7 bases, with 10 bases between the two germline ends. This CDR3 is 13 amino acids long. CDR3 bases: TGTGCCAGCAGAGGGGGTGGGAATTCACCCCTCCACTTT. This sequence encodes CASRGGGNSPLHF.

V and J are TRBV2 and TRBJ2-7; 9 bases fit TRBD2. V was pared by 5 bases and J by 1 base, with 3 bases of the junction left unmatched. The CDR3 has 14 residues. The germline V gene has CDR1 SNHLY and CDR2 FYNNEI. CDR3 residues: CASSLREGSYEQYF. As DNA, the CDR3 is TGTGCCAGCAGTTTGCGGGAGGGGTCCTACGAGCAGTACTTC.

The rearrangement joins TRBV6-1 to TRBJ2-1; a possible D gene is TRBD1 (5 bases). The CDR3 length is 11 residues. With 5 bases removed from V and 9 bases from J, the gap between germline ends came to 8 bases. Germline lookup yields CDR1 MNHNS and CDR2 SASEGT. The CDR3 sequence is CASSQGGEQFF. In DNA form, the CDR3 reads TGTGCCAGCAGTCAGGGTGGTGAGCAGTTCTTC.

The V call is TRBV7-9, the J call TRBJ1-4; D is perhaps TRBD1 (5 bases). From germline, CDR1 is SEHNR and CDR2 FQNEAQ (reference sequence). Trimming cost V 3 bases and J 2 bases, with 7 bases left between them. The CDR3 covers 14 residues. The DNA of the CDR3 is TGTGCCAGCAGCTTGGACACGACTAATGAAAAACTGTTTTTT. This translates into CASSLDTTNEKLFF.

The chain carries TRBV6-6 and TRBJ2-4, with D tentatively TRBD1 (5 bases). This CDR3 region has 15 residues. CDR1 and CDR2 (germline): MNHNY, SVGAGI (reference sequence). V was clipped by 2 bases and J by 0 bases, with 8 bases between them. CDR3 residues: CASSYDSLAKNIQYF. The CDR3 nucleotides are TGTGCCAGCAGTTACGACAGCCTAGCCAAAAACATTCAGTACTTC.